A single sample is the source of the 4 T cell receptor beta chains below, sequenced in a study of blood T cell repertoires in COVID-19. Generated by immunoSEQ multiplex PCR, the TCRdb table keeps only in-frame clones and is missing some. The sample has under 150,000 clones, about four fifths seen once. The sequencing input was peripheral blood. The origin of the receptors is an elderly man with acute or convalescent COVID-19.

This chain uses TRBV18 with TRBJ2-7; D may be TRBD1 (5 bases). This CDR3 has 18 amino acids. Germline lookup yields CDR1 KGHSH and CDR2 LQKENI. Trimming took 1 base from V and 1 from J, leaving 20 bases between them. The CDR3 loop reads CASSPQYGGRVQSYEQYF. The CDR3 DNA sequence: TGTGCCAGCTCACCACAGTATGGTGGCAGGGTCCAATCCTACGAGCAGTACTTC. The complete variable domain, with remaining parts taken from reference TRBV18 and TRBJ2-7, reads NAGVMQNPRHLVRRRGQEARLRCSPMKGHSHVYWYRQLPEEGLKFMVYLQKENIIDESGMPKERFSAEFPKEGPSILRIQQVVRGDSAAYFCASSPQYGGRVQSYEQYFGPGTRLTVT.

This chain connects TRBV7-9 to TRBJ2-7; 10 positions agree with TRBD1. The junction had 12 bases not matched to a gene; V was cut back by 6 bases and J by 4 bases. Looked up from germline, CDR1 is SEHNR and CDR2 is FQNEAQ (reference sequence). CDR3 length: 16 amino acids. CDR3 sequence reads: CASRPASWDRGYEQYF. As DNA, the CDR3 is TGTGCCAGCAGACCCGCCTCCTGGGACAGGGGTTACGAGCAGTACTTC.

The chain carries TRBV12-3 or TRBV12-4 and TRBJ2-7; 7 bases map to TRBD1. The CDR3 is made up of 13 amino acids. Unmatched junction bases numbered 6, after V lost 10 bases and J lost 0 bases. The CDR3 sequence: CATRQGRSYEQYF. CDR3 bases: TGTGCCACCAGACAGGGACGCTCCTACGAGCAGTACTTC.

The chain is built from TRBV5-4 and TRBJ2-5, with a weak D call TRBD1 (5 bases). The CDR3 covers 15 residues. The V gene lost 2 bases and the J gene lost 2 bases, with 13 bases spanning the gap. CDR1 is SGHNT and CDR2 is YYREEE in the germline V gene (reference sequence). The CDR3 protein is CASSFKTVKQETQYF. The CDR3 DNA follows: TGTGCCAGCAGCTTCAAGACAGTGAAACAAGAGACCCAGTACTTC.